This T cell receptor beta chain was obtained from a study of T cells after yellow fever vaccination. In TCRdb, the 5' RACE reads were re-called with MiXCR into one record per CDR3 protein. The sample lists roughly 60,000 distinct CDR3 sequences, approximately 7% occurring once. Deletions cut 8 bases from V and 3 bases from J, with 11 bases between. Germline-derived CDR1 and CDR2 are LNHDA and SQIVND (reference sequence). The CDR3 contains 12 residues. This clonotype was seen a handful of times. The chain links TRBV19 to TRBJ2-7; D is ambiguous. This clonotype originated in a man between 18 and 35 years old who received the YFV17D yellow fever vaccine. The sequenced sample was CD8+ T cells sorted from PBMCs, obtained on the day of the first yellow fever vaccination. The CDR3 region is CASSADGYEQYV. The CDR3 DNA sequence: TGTGCCAGTTCCGCCGACGGCTACGAGCAGTACGTC.